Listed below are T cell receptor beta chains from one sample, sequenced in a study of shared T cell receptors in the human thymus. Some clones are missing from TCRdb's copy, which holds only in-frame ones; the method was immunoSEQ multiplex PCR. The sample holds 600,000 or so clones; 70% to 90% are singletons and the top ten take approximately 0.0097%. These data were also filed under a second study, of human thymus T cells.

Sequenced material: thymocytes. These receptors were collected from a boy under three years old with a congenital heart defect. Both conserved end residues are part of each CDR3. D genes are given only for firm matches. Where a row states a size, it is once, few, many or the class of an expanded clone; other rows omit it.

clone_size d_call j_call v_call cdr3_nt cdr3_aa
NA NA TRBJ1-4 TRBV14 TGTGCCAGCAGCTGCCGGGACACCGATAATGAAAAACTGTTTTTT CASSCRDTDNEKLFF
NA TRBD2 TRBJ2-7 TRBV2 TGTGCCAGCAGCGGTTCGACAAGGGGAGGGATCCACGAGCAGTACTTC CASSGSTRGGIHEQYF
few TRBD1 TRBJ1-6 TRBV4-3 TGCGCCAGCAGCCGCCGTGAGGGACAGTCGGATTCACCCCTCCACTTT CASSRREGQSDSPLHF
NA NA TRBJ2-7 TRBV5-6 TGTGCCAGCAGCTTCCTGTCCGAGCAGTACTTC CASSFLSEQYF
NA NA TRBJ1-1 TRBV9 TGTGCCAGCAGCCCCCAAAGCCCTCCAATGAACCCACAAGCTTTCTTT CASSPQSPPMNPQAFF
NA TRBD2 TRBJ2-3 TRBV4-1 TGCGCCAGCAGCCAGAACTCCGGGACTAGGCGAGATACGCAGTATTTT CASSQNSGTRRDTQYF
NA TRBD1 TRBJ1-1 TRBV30 TGTGCCTGGAGCGCTACACGGGACAGGGGGACTGAAGCTTTCTTT CAWSATRDRGTEAFF
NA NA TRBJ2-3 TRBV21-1 TGTGCCAGCAGCAAAATACTAAGCGGGATACCCACAGATACGCAGTATTTT CASSKILSGIPTDTQYF
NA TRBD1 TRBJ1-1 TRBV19 TGTGCCAGTAGTATATATCAGGGGGCAGGAGCTTTCTTT CASSIYQGAGAFF
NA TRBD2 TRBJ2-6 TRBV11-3 TGTGCCAGCAGCCCGGGGGGTCTCCCGAGTAGGGGGGCCAACGTCCTGACTTTC CASSPGGLPSRGANVLTF
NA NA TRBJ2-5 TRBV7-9 TGTGCCAGCAGCCCACAGCCCGAGACCCAGTACTTC CASSPQPETQYF